Listed below are T cell receptor beta chains from one sample, sequenced in a study of blood T cell repertoires in COVID-19. Method: immunoSEQ multiplex PCR; TCRdb's copy keeps in-frame clones and lacks some. Found here are about 270,000 clones, 86% of them singletons; the top ten hold 5.5% to 6%. The sequenced sample was peripheral blood. The receptors originated from a woman older than 75 with COVID-19, enrolled during active disease. CDR3s leave out the opening cysteine and the closing phenylalanine or tryptophan. Fields, in order: D gene, V gene, J gene, clone size, CDR3 protein. A D gene is named only where the DNA matches it firmly. Some rows have no size entry. The others give once, few or many, or a class for an expanded clone.

>NA|TRBV5-1|TRBJ1-1|few
ASSREKNTEAF
>TRBD1|TRBV6-5|TRBJ1-5|NA
ASRPGTGYNQPQH
>NA|TRBV25-1|TRBJ1-3|NA
ASSDEGRDAGNTIY
>NA|TRBV11-2|TRBJ1-3|NA
ASSLASDSSGNTIY
>TRBD2|TRBV4-2|TRBJ2-3|NA
ASSQLAGSADTQY
>NA|TRBV2|TRBJ1-5|few
ASKRTAEQPQH
>NA|TRBV19|TRBJ1-1|few
ASSPRVGNTEAF
>NA|TRBV6-6|TRBJ1-6|NA
ASSYLAGGSPLH
>NA|TRBV29-1|TRBJ2-4|NA
SVEGLPGAKNIQY
>TRBD2|TRBV11-2|TRBJ2-5|NA
ASSIYSQGLAGKETQY
>TRBD2|TRBV7-9|TRBJ2-5|NA
ASSLLTSGYGVN
>NA|TRBV2|TRBJ2-1|NA
ASSVSDSDEQF
>TRBD2|TRBV7-2|TRBJ2-1|NA
ASSTGGLAGGQEF
>TRBD1|TRBV28|TRBJ1-5|few
ASTEGGAGQPQH
>TRBD2|TRBV10-3|TRBJ2-1|once
AISLLAGGGYNEQF
>TRBD2|TRBV10-3|TRBJ2-3|NA
AISARAGEGDTQY
>NA|TRBV7-2|TRBJ1-4|NA
ASSPVQGNEKLF
>NA|TRBV12-3/TRBV12-4|TRBJ1-2|once
ASSIVTGKGYT
>TRBD2|TRBV5-1|TRBJ2-1|NA
ASSLEAGVFNEQF
>TRBD1|TRBV2|TRBJ2-3|NA
ASSVGQGWSTDTQY
>NA|TRBV5-1|TRBJ2-1|NA
ASSLLGDSYNEQF
>NA|TRBV7-2|TRBJ1-3|NA
ASSLGRGIGNTIY
>TRBD1|TRBV2|TRBJ1-2|NA
ASSSGQGGYT
>TRBD2|TRBV5-1|TRBJ2-3|NA
ASSSRGGGTDTQY